The sequence of this TCR beta chain was determined in a study of T-cell reconstitution after alpha-beta-depleted transplantation in children. The TCRbeta library was prepared with unique molecular identifiers. One entry per CDR3 protein results from TCRdb running MiXCR on the PCR reads. The sample shows 500,000 or so distinct CDR3 sequences, about 31% of them seen only once. With 4 bases clipped from V and 0 bases from J, the junction kept 4 bases outside the gene matches. Looked up from germline, CDR1 is SGHTA and CDR2 is FQGNSA. The CDR3 is 15 residues long. The starting material was PBMCs from the stem cell graft donor, obtained from the stem cell graft. The rearrangement uses TRBV7-2 and TRBJ1-1; 8 bases are a match to TRBD1. This clonotype originated in a human donor who donated a stem cell graft to a child with aplastic anemia. DNA for the CDR3: TGTGCCAGCAGCTCTTCGGGACAGGTGAACACTGAAGCTTTCTTT. As protein: CASSSSGQVNTEAFF. Full variable domain (remainder filled in from reference TRBV7-2 and TRBJ1-1): GAGVSQSPSNKVTEKGKDVELRCDPISGHTALYWYRQSLGQGLEFLIYFQGNSAPDKSGLPSDRFSAERTGGSVSTLTIQRTQQEDSAVYLCASSSSGQVNTEAFFGQGTRLTVV.